These 5 T cell receptor beta chains were all obtained from the same sample, sequenced in a study of blood T cell repertoires in COVID-19. TCRdb keeps only in-frame clones here, not all; method: immunoSEQ multiplex PCR. The table has around 230,000 clones, over 75% seen once; the top ten hold about 8%. The sequencing input was peripheral blood. These receptors were obtained from a woman at least 80 years old with acute or convalescent COVID-19.

This chain links TRBV29-1 with TRBJ2-7, with TRBD1 matching 7 bases. CDR3 length: 15 residues. The V segment lost 6 bases and the J segment 7 bases; nucleotides outside the gene matches: 18. In germline, CDR1 is SQVTM, CDR2 ANQGSEA. For the CDR3, the DNA is TGCAGCGTAGCGGCCCGAGGGACAGACTTGGGTGAGCAGTACTTC. It specifies CSVAARGTDLGEQYF.

The J gene is TRBJ2-3, the V gene TRBV15; D gene ambiguous. Trimming took 1 base from V and 7 from J, leaving 6 bases between them. The CDR3 sequence is 12 residues long. Looked up from germline, CDR1 is LNHNV and CDR2 is YYDKDF (reference sequence). This CDR3 is CATSRGAYTQYF. The DNA for the CDR3 is TGTGCCACCAGCAGAGGCGCCTATACGCAGTATTTT.

The chain has TRBV19 and TRBJ1-4; 9 nucleotides align to TRBD1. Germline values: CDR1 LNHDA, CDR2 SQIVND (reference sequence). Losses at the gene ends were 3 bases for V and 5 bases for J; bases not matched to a gene: 4. The CDR3 runs to 15 residues. The CDR3 here is CASSIGDRENEKLFF. Here the CDR3 DNA reads TGTGCCAGTAGTATCGGGGACAGGGAAAATGAAAAACTGTTTTTT.

CDR3 sequence: CASSMQGGQPQHF. The CDR3 DNA reads TGTGCCAGTAGTATGCAGGGCGGTCAGCCCCAGCATTTT. The rearrangement joins TRBV19 to TRBJ1-5; possibly TRBD1 for D (5 bases). V was pared by 3 bases and J by 6 bases, with 9 bases between. CDR3 size: 13 residues. CDR1 is LNHDA, CDR2 SQIVND, per germline (reference sequence).

The chain combines TRBV5-1 with TRBJ2-2; 11 nucleotides match TRBD1. Per germline, CDR1 SGHRS and CDR2 YFSETQ. This CDR3 comprises 16 residues. V shed 0 bases and J 7 bases; nucleotides not matched to a gene: 5. The CDR3 reads CASSLDGTGGFGELFF. In DNA, the CDR3 is TGCGCCAGCAGCTTGGATGGGACAGGGGGGTTCGGGGAGCTGTTTTTT.